A selection of T cell receptor beta chains follows, all from one sample in a study of response to subunit inactivated influenza vaccine. TCRdb re-called the RT-PCR reads through MiXCR, storing one row per CDR3 protein. The repertoire includes about half a million distinct CDR3 sequences, about 25% of them detected once, and 1.9% sits in the top ten. This specimen was CD4+ T cells sorted from PBMCs, taken 5 days after vaccination. The receptors stem from a man between 50 and 59 years old who received an inactivated influenza vaccine. Both conserved end residues are part of each CDR3. The D gene is left open where the match is weak. Clone size appears in some rows only: once, few, many, or a class for an expanded clone.

D gene: .
V gene: TRBV29-1
J gene: TRBJ2-1
clone size: many
CDR3 DNA: TGCAGCGCAAAGACAGGAGCTGACCGCAATGAGCAGTTCTTC
CDR3 protein: CSAKTGADRNEQFF

D gene: TRBD1
V gene: TRBV6-5
J gene: TRBJ2-7
clone size: .
CDR3 DNA: TGTGCCAGCAGTTACCGGACAGGGTACGAGCAGTACTTC
CDR3 protein: CASSYRTGYEQYF

D gene: .
V gene: TRBV7-2
J gene: TRBJ2-7
clone size: .
CDR3 DNA: TGTGCCAGCAGCAGGACAGTCCCCTACGAGCAGTACTTC
CDR3 protein: CASSRTVPYEQYF

D gene: .
V gene: TRBV10-2
J gene: TRBJ2-5
clone size: .
CDR3 DNA: TGCGCCAGCAGAACCACGGCGGGGTGGCAAGAGACCCAGTACTTC
CDR3 protein: CASRTTAGWQETQYF

D gene: TRBD1
V gene: TRBV7-2
J gene: TRBJ2-7
clone size: .
CDR3 DNA: TGTGCCAGCAGCTCGGGACAGGGACCTACCTACGAGCAGTACTTC
CDR3 protein: CASSSGQGPTYEQYF

D gene: TRBD2
V gene: TRBV11-1
J gene: TRBJ2-3
clone size: .
CDR3 DNA: TGTGCCAGCAGCTTAAGGTCAAGTGGACTAGCGGGAACTAGCACAGATACGCAGTATTTT
CDR3 protein: CASSLRSSGLAGTSTDTQYF

D gene: .
V gene: TRBV6-2/TRBV6-3
J gene: TRBJ2-7
clone size: .
CDR3 DNA: TGTGCCAGCAGTTATCGTTTGGGGAACGAGCAGTACTTC
CDR3 protein: CASSYRLGNEQYF

D gene: TRBD2
V gene: TRBV2
J gene: TRBJ2-1
clone size: .
CDR3 DNA: TGTGCCAGCAGACTTACTAGCGGGGGCTCCTACAATGAGCAGTTCTTC
CDR3 protein: CASRLTSGGSYNEQFF

D gene: TRBD1
V gene: TRBV15
J gene: TRBJ2-3
clone size: .
CDR3 DNA: TGTGCCACCAGCAGAGATCTGGTCAGGGGGTTGGGAGATACGCAGTATTTT
CDR3 protein: CATSRDLVRGLGDTQYF

D gene: TRBD1
V gene: TRBV7-2
J gene: TRBJ2-5
clone size: .
CDR3 DNA: TGTGCCAGCAGCGCACGACAGGGGAATTGGGAGACCCAGTACTTC
CDR3 protein: CASSARQGNWETQYF

D gene: .
V gene: TRBV20-1
J gene: TRBJ1-2
clone size: few
CDR3 DNA: TGCAGTGCTAGAGCGGGCAGGGCGAACACCTTC
CDR3 protein: CSARAGRANTF

D gene: .
V gene: TRBV9
J gene: TRBJ2-3
clone size: few
CDR3 DNA: TGTGCCAGCAGCGTAAGCTTCGCGGATACGCAGTATTTT
CDR3 protein: CASSVSFADTQYF

D gene: .
V gene: TRBV7-2
J gene: TRBJ2-3
clone size: .
CDR3 DNA: TGTGCCAGCAGCTTAGTGGGGATGGATACGCAGTATTTT
CDR3 protein: CASSLVGMDTQYF

D gene: .
V gene: TRBV4-1
J gene: TRBJ1-5
clone size: few
CDR3 DNA: TGCGCCAGCAGCCAATGGGGCCCAGACAGCAATCAGCCCCAGCATTTT
CDR3 protein: CASSQWGPDSNQPQHF

D gene: .
V gene: TRBV30
J gene: TRBJ2-2
clone size: .
CDR3 DNA: TGTGCCTGGAGTGTACTTAACTCCTACACCGGGGAGCTGTTTTTT
CDR3 protein: CAWSVLNSYTGELFF

D gene: .
V gene: TRBV20-1
J gene: TRBJ2-1
clone size: .
CDR3 DNA: TGCAGTGCCACGGGGGATTACAATGAGCAGTTCTTC
CDR3 protein: CSATGDYNEQFF